Presented here are 27 T cell receptor beta chains from one specimen sequenced in a study of T cells after somatic rescue of genetic block. Some clones are missing from TCRdb's copy, which holds only in-frame ones; the method was immunoSEQ multiplex PCR. The table has more than 10,000 clones, about 78% seen once; the top ten hold approximately 8.3%. Sequenced input: peripheral blood mononuclear cells (PBMCs). These receptors all come from a boy aged 10-17 years.

The chain carries TRBV5-4 and TRBJ2-1, with 13 bases matching TRBD2. J was trimmed by 1 base and V by 4 bases; bases with no gene match: 8. The CDR3 has 18 residues. Germline V CDR1 and CDR2: SGHNT, YYREEE (reference sequence). The CDR3 region has the DNA TGTGCCAGCAGCAGGGGACTAGCGGGAATTGGATCCTACAATGAGCAGTTCTTC. This translates into CASSRGLAGIGSYNEQFF.

The J gene is TRBJ1-1, the V gene TRBV6-6; D might be TRBD1 (6 bases). The CDR3 runs to 13 residues. V shed 6 bases and J shed 5 bases, with 13 bases lying between them. The germline V gene encodes CDR1 MNHNY and CDR2 SVGAGI (reference sequence). The CDR3 coding sequence is TGTGCCAGCAGCCACGGGGGCGGGACTGAAGCTTTCTTT. Translated: CASSHGGGTEAFF.

This chain connects TRBV29-1 to TRBJ1-6; D unclear. V lost 4 bases, J lost 6 bases, and 10 bases lay in between. Per germline, CDR1 SQVTM and CDR2 ANQGSEA. This CDR3 has 13 amino acids. The CDR3 loop reads CSVGEASNSPLHF. CDR3 nucleotide sequence: TGCAGCGTTGGAGAGGCGAGTAATTCACCCCTCCACTTT.

The chain carries TRBV11-3 and TRBJ2-1, with D hard to call. Trimming pared 2 bases from V and 3 bases from J, leaving 11 bases between. The germline CDR1 and CDR2 sequences are SGHNT and YENEEA. The CDR3 contains 15 residues. The CDR3 nucleotides are TGTGCCAGCAGCTTAACCACAGTCCGCTACAATGAGCAGTTCTTC. Its translation is CASSLTTVRYNEQFF.

V gene TRBV6-5 combines with J gene TRBJ1-2; D call uncertain. Trimming shortened V by 2 bases and J by 4 bases, and 14 bases separated the two germline ends. This CDR3 has 15 residues. Germline V gene sequence: CDR1 MNHEY, CDR2 SVGAGI. The CDR3 protein is CASSYSPGPFYGYTF. CDR3 DNA: TGTGCCAGCAGTTACAGTCCAGGCCCATTCTATGGCTACACCTTC.

CDR3 sequence (DNA): TGTGCCAGCAGCGAGTCAGTACAGGGAATACCGTTCTTC. It translates to CASSESVQGIPFF. This chain links TRBV9 with TRBJ2-1; D is perhaps TRBD1 (6 bases). The CDR3 loop spans 13 amino acids. From germline, CDR1 is SGDLS and CDR2 YYNGEE. V lost 3 bases and J lost 15, with 19 bases in between.

The rearrangement links TRBV5-4 to TRBJ2-5; no firm D call. Germline V CDR1 and CDR2: SGHNT, YYREEE (reference sequence). V was trimmed by 0 bases and J by 0 bases, leaving 6 bases between them. The CDR3 contains 14 residues. CDR3 loop: CASSLVGYQETQYF. The CDR3 coding sequence is TGTGCCAGCAGCTTGGTAGGGTACCAAGAGACCCAGTACTTC.

The chain carries TRBV5-1 and TRBJ1-1; perhaps TRBD1 as D (5 bases). V lost 0 bases and J 0 bases, leaving 12 bases between the germline ends. This CDR3 region has 16 residues. Germline CDR1 reads SGHRS; CDR2 reads YFSETQ. This CDR3 is CASSLVEQGMNTEAFF. In nucleotides, the CDR3 is TGCGCCAGCAGCTTGGTTGAGCAGGGTATGAACACTGAAGCTTTCTTT.

The V call is TRBV7-9, the J call TRBJ2-7, with D possibly matching TRBD1 (6 bases). The CDR3 covers 13 residues. The germline V gene has CDR1 SEHNR and CDR2 FQNEAQ (reference sequence). V was pared by 2 bases and J by 6 bases, with 11 bases between. As DNA, the CDR3 is TGTGCCAGCAGCTTACAAAGCAGGGGCGAGCAGTACTTC. Its translation is CASSLQSRGEQYF.

The rearrangement uses TRBV28 and TRBJ1-6; no reliable D call. CDR3 length equals 14 residues. V dropped 4 bases and J dropped 9 bases, with 13 bases sitting between them. CDR1 is MDHEN and CDR2 is SYDVKM in the germline V gene. CDR3 loop: CASSSPGTISPLHF. DNA of the CDR3: TGTGCCAGCAGTTCCCCCGGAACCATTTCACCCCTCCACTTT. Full variable domain (rest looked up from reference TRBV28 and TRBJ1-6): DVKVTQSSRYLVKRTGEKVFLECVQDMDHENMFWYRQDPGLGLRLIYFSYDVKMKEKGDIPEGYSVSREKKERFSLILESASTNQTSMYLCASSSPGTISPLHFGNGTRLTVT.

This clone has just one count. DNA for the CDR3: TGTGCCAGCAGCCCGGGAAGGGGAAAGTACTTC. Its protein is CASSPGRGKYF. The rearrangement uses TRBV7-2 and TRBJ2-5; D is possibly TRBD1 or TRBD2 (5 bases each). This CDR3 is 11 amino acids long. The V and J ends lost 5 bases and 12 bases respectively, with 13 bases between them. Germline CDR1 reads SGHTA; CDR2 reads FQGNSA.

This chain joins TRBV5-5 and TRBJ2-7; 7 bases line up with TRBD1. Germline loops: CDR1 SGHKS, CDR2 YYEKEE (reference sequence). The CDR3 runs 14 residues. V dropped 1 base and J dropped 3; count of bases not matched to a gene: 4. The CDR3 loop is CASSLRQGVYEQYF. CDR3 sequence (DNA): TGTGCCAGCAGCTTGAGACAGGGCGTCTACGAGCAGTACTTC.

V usage is TRBV18 and J usage is TRBJ2-7; D may correspond to TRBD1 or TRBD2 (5 bases each). Trimming took 5 bases from V and 2 from J, leaving 16 bases between them. Germline V CDR1 and CDR2: KGHSH, LQKENI. The CDR3 is 15 amino acids. The CDR3: CASSGRGGRAYEQYF. The DNA of the CDR3 is TGTGCCAGCTCAGGCCGGGGCGGCAGGGCCTACGAGCAGTACTTC.

The chain carries TRBV11-2 and TRBJ2-3; a possible D gene is TRBD1 (6 bases). CDR1 and CDR2 from the germline V gene are SGHAT and FQNNGV. This CDR3 contains 17 residues. Trimming took off 1 base at V and 1 base at J, with 15 bases between the two ends. For the CDR3, the DNA is TGTGCCAGCAGCTTAGGCCGGACAGCGCTGGGCACAGATACGCAGTATTTT. It yields the protein CASSLGRTALGTDTQYF.

CDR3 in amino acids: CASSRRDSLEKLFF. CDR3 in DNA: TGTGCCAGCAGCCGCCGGGACAGCCTTGAAAAACTGTTTTTT. The gene calls are TRBV4-2 and TRBJ1-4, with 7 bases lining up with TRBD1. CDR3 length: 14 residues. In germline, CDR1 is LGHNA, CDR2 YNFKEQ. V trimming: 4 bases; J trimming: 7 bases; junction bases outside the gene matches: 6.

This chain joins TRBV6-6 and TRBJ1-2, with D possibly being TRBD1 (5 bases). V was cut by 0 bases and J by 7 bases, with 12 bases left in between. Germline V gene sequence: CDR1 MNHNY, CDR2 SVGAGI (reference sequence). CDR3 length: 14 amino acids. The chain's CDR3 is CASSYSKGISGYTF. In DNA, the CDR3 is TGTGCCAGCAGTTACTCGAAGGGGATTAGTGGCTACACCTTC.

The chain carries TRBV7-6 and TRBJ2-1, with 7 nucleotides matching TRBD2. V shed 5 bases and J 7 bases; nucleotides not matched to a gene: 5. This CDR3 is 13 amino acids long. The germline CDR1 and CDR2 sequences are SGHVS and FNYEAQ. CDR3 sequence (DNA): TGTGCCAGCAGCCGAACACTAGCGAATGAGCAGTTCTTC. Translating gives CASSRTLANEQFF.

This clone occurred a few times. The chain combines TRBV19 with TRBJ1-1; the D is unclear. The CDR3 spans 15 residues. CDR1 LNHDA and CDR2 SQIVND come from the germline V gene (reference sequence). The V end was cut by 3 bases, the J end by 2 bases, with 13 bases between. The CDR3 DNA follows: TGTGCCAGTAGTATCCTGGGTCAGGCTAACACTGAAGCTTTCTTT. It yields the protein CASSILGQANTEAFF.

CDR3 nucleotide sequence: TGCAGCGCCGGACAGGGTAGGTCCTACGAGCAGTACTTC. Translating it yields CSAGQGRSYEQYF. The chain couples TRBV29-1 to TRBJ2-7; 8 bases fit TRBD1. This CDR3 is built from 13 residues. J was trimmed by 1 base and V by 7 bases; bases with no gene match: 6. CDR1 and CDR2 (germline): SQVTM, ANQGSEA.

V and J are TRBV7-9 and TRBJ1-2, with TRBD1 matching 8 bases. This CDR3 region has 14 residues. V lost 5 bases and J lost 2; bases outside the gene matches: 4. The germline V gene has CDR1 SEHNR and CDR2 FQNEAQ (reference sequence). The CDR3 reads CASSPGQGNYGYTF. In DNA, the CDR3 is TGTGCCAGCAGCCCTGGACAGGGCAACTATGGCTACACCTTC.

The chain joins TRBV6-5 to TRBJ2-5, with 8 bases aligning to TRBD2. Trimming cost V 7 bases and J 2 bases; bases outside gene matches: 9. There are 15 residues in the CDR3. The germline gives CDR1 MNHEY, CDR2 SVGAGI. The CDR3: CASKLAGGWQETQYF. DNA for the CDR3: TGTGCCAGCAAGCTCGCGGGAGGATGGCAAGAGACCCAGTACTTC.

Concerning this clone: Germline and junction disagree at one end, which may indicate a read error. The J gene is TRBJ2-5, the V gene TRBV6-6, with TRBD2 identical over 13 bases. Matching the DNA end better, TRBJ2-7 makes the J call doubtful. CDR3 length: 15 residues. Germline assignment: CDR1 MNHNY and CDR2 SVGAGI (reference sequence). Here the CDR3 reads CASSYTSGRGYEQYF. CDR3 DNA sequence: TGCGCCAGCAGTTATACTAGCGGGAGGGGGTACGAGCAGTACTTC.

The sample holds one count of this clone. The rearrangement links TRBV2 to TRBJ2-7; 10 nucleotides agree with TRBD2. From germline, CDR1 is SNHLY and CDR2 FYNNEI. V gave up 3 bases and J gave up 4 bases; unmatched junction bases: 9. This CDR3 is 16 amino acids long. This chain's CDR3 is CASSDPALAGEYEQYF. The CDR3 DNA sequence: TGTGCCAGCAGTGACCCGGCCCTAGCGGGGGAGTACGAGCAGTACTTC.

The genes are TRBV11-3 and TRBJ2-1, with 7 bases fitting TRBD2. J gave up 6 bases and V 5 bases, and 16 bases lay outside the gene matches. The V gene's germline CDR1 is SGHNT and CDR2 YENEEA. CDR3 length equals 17 residues. DNA of the CDR3: TGTGCCAGCAGCCGAAGGGCCTCGCGGGAGATGGGCAATGAGCAGTTCTTC. This sequence encodes CASSRRASREMGNEQFF.

The rearrangement joins TRBV7-2 to TRBJ2-2; D is undetermined. Per germline, CDR1 SGHTA and CDR2 FQGNSA. Trimming left V 3 bases short and J 0 bases short, with 8 bases between. The CDR3 covers 15 residues. The chain's CDR3 is CASSLRLTNTGELFF. The CDR3 DNA reads TGTGCCAGCAGCTTGAGACTTACGAACACCGGGGAGCTGTTTTTT.

This clone appeared a few times. The rearrangement links TRBV4-2 to TRBJ2-5; perhaps D is TRBD1 or TRBD2 (5 bases each). In germline, CDR1 is LGHNA, CDR2 YNFKEQ. The V end was cut by 4 bases, the J end by 3 bases, with 9 bases between. The CDR3 has 13 residues. The CDR3 DNA is TGTGCCAGCAGCCTAGGGACCAAAGAGACCCAGTACTTC. Translation: CASSLGTKETQYF.

A single count supports this clone. Other DNA variants within this sample encode the same CDR3. The rearrangement links TRBV28 to TRBJ1-1; tentative D call: TRBD1 (6 bases). The CDR3 runs to 16 residues. In germline, CDR1 is MDHEN, CDR2 SYDVKM. Trimming removed 2 bases at V and 4 bases at J, with 17 bases between. In DNA form, the CDR3 reads TGTGCCAGCAGTTTACGCACAGGAGGGGGAATCACTGAAGCTTTCTTT. Translated, it gives CASSLRTGGGITEAFF.